There are a few counts of the clone carrying this TCR beta chain. This sample also contains other DNA sequences that code for the same CDR3. Original methodology: Reference gene primers were amplified, and this amplification served to estimate nucleated cell counts. Sequenced by immunoSEQ multiplex PCR; TCRdb stores in-frame clones only, minus some. D and trimming were read from the DNA, whereas the V and J calls and clone size are those reported in that table. This table holds fewer than 250,000 clones, around four fifths found once. The CDR3 extends over 12 amino acids. The V and J ends lost 4 bases and 3 bases respectively, with 8 bases between them. Germline CDR1 SGHRS, CDR2 YFSETQ. The sample is drawn from a study of blood T cell repertoires in COVID-19. Across the study: The samples span acute and convalescent COVID-19 from the United States, Italy and Spain. Sources were T cells, B-cell-depleted T cells, or PBMCs; the material itself was cDNA or gDNA.

The specimen sequenced was peripheral blood. V gene TRBV5-1 combines with J gene TRBJ2-7, with D unresolved. The sequence was obtained from a woman aged 45-65 years with acute or convalescent COVID-19. CDR3 amino acids: CASSLNSYEQYF. CDR3 DNA: TGCGCCAGCAGCCTTAACAGCTACGAGCAGTACTTC.